This TCR beta chain is from a study of lymphopenia after photon versus proton radiotherapy (dated by TCRdb to between 2018 and 2021). Describing the broader study: The immunological effects of photon versus proton radiation therapy were compared in patients with gastrointestinal tumors who developed high-grade lymphopenia. A cohort of about 22 patients with gastrointestinal tumors who received either photon or proton therapy and subsequently developed lymphopenia was included. The goal of the study was to characterize the differences between the two radiation modalities in how they affect the immune system.

About this clone: Its antigen remains undetermined. Per-base qualities were not stored, and no clone one base away is much larger.

What the authors observed across the whole study: The survival association was examined only in patients who died, and the authors described better survival with proton therapy as a possibility, not as a demonstrated result. Across the cohort, a larger post-nadir drop in TCR diversity was inversely correlated with overall survival time among patients who died. Relative stability during treatment was observed in proton-treated patients, whereas loss of naive T cells and TCR diversity and gain of effector/memory populations were observed in photon-treated patients. Once the lymphocyte count had reached its nadir, the repertoires of photon-treated patients showed oligoclonal expansion, particularly of CD8+ Temra cells, and this expansion drove the decline in diversity.

The CDR3 spans 14 residues, from the cysteine through the phenylalanine. The sequence is cut down to CDR3 DNA, 42 bases in frame from base 1. V trim: 5 bases; J trim: 7 bases; unmatched bases: 7. The germline V gene encodes CDR1 LNHDA and CDR2 SQIVND (reference sequence). Library preparation employed the immunoSEQ multiplex PCR assay. T cell repertoires were profiled by deep sequencing of rearranged TCR beta loci, alongside multiparametric flow cytometry. As stored in TCRdb, this immuneACCESS dataset retains in-frame rearrangements with V and J assigned. A fraction of the clones does not appear; measured against another copy, unresolved V genes explain less than half of the discrepancy, and the remainder lacks a known reason. The sample yields 55,000 to 70,000 clones; 87% were counted once. Clones ranked in the top ten supply 10% to 13% of the sample.

The TCR comes from an elderly man with esophageal cancer. The starting material was peripheral blood, obtained from a patient treated with proton-based radiotherapy. The chain employs TRBV19 and TRBJ2-1; a stretch of 8 junction bases matches TRBD1. The CDR3 here reads CASSETGDGNEQFF. The DNA is as follows: TGTGCCAGTAGTGAGACAGGGGACGGAAATGAGCAGTTCTTC.